This TCR beta chain appears in the sequencing data of a study of CD8 T cells in ankylosing spondylitis. Study-level points and caveats: Disease-linked clones bore a CD8+ phenotype and were relatively rare in peripheral blood. A TCR beta motif of roughly 8 highly homologous variants appeared characteristic of ankylosing spondylitis blood. Reportedly, matched ankylosing spondylitis synovial fluid was significantly enriched for disease-linked clones.

Libraries of TCR beta came from quantitative 5'-RACE with molecular barcodes. TCRdb reprocessed the 5' RACE reads with MiXCR, giving one entry per CDR3 protein. Counted here are around 130,000 distinct CDR3 sequences, 7% occurring once; the ten biggest clones make up 10% to 15%. The CDR3 loop spans 16 amino acids. Germline V gene lookup returns CDR1 SGHRS and CDR2 YFSETQ. Trimming removed 5 bases at V and 5 bases at J, with 20 bases between. This clonotype has ten or more counts. Its antigen remains unidentified. The source is a male donor with ankylosing spondylitis or in good health (not recorded which). The source material was blood, either unsorted or a sorted T cell fraction (not recorded which). The chain links TRBV5-1 to TRBJ2-1, with D possibly called TRBD1 or TRBD2 (7 bases each). The DNA for the CDR3 is TGCGCCAGCAGTTTAAGCGGGACAGAAGTAAACAATGAGCAGTTCTTC. This codes for CASSLSGTEVNNEQFF.